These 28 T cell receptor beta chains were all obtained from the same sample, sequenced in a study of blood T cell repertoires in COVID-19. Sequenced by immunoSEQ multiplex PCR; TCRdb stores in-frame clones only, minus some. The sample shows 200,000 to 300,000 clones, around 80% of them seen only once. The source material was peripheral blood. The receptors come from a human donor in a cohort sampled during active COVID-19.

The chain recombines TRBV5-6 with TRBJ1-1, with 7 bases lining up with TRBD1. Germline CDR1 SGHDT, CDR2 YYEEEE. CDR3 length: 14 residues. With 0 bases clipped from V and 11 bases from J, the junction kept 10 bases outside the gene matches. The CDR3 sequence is CASSLVTGDLRAFF. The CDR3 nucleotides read TGTGCCAGCAGCTTGGTTACAGGGGACCTTAGGGCTTTCTTT.

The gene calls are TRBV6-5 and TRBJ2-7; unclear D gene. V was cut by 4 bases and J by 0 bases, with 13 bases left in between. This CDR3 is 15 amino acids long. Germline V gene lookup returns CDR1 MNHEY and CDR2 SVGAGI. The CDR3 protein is CASSFGPESSYEQYF. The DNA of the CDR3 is TGTGCCAGCAGTTTTGGGCCAGAGAGCTCCTACGAGCAGTACTTC.

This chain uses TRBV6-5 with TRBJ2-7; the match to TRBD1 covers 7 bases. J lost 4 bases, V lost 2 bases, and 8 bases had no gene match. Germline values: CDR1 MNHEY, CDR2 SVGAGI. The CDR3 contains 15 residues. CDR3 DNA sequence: TGTGCCAGCAGTTACGGGGGACAGCCTTCTTACGAGCAGTACTTC. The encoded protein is CASSYGGQPSYEQYF.

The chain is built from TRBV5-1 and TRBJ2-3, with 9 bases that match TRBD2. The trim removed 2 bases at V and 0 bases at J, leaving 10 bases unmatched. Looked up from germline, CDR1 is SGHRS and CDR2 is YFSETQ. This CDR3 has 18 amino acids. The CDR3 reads CASSFRGAGGDSTDTQYF. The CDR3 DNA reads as TGCGCCAGCAGCTTTCGGGGAGCGGGGGGCGATAGCACAGATACGCAGTATTTT.

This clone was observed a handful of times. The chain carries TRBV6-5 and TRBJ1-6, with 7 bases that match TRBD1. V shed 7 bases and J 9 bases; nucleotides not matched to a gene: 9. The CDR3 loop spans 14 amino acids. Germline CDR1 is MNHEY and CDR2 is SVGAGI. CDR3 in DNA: TGTGCCAGCACGTACGACAGGGATGGTTCACCCCTCCACTTT. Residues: CASTYDRDGSPLHF.

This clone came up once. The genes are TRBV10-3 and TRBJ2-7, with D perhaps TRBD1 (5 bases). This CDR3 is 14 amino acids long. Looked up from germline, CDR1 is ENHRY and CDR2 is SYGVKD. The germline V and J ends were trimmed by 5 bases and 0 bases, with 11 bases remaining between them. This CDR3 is CAISSDSFSYEQYF. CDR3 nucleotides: TGTGCCATCAGTTCAGACAGTTTCTCCTACGAGCAGTACTTC.

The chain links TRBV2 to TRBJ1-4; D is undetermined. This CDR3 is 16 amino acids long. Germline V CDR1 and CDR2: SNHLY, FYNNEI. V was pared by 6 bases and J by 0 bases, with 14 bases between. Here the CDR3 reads CASRKGGVATNEKLFF. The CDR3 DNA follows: TGTGCCAGCAGAAAAGGCGGGGTGGCAACTAATGAAAAACTGTTTTTT.

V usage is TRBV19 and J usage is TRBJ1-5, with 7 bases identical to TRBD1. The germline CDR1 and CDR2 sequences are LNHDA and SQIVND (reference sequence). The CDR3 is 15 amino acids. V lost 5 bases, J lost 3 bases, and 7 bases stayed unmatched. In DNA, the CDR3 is TGTGCCAGTAGTGCACAAGGACAGGCCAATCAGCCCCAGCATTTT. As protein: CASSAQGQANQPQHF. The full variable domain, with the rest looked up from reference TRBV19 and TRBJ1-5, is DGGITQSPKYLFRKEGQNVTLSCEQNLNHDAMYWYRQDPGQGLRLIYYSQIVNDFQKGDIAEGYSVSREKKESFPLTVTSAQKNPTAFYLCASSAQGQANQPQHFGDGTRLSIL.

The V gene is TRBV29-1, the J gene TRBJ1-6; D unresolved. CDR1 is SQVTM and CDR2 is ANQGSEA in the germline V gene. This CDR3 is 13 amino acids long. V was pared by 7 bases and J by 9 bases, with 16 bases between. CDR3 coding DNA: TGCAGCGCCCAAGAGCGGCCCGGTTCACCCCTCCACTTT. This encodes CSAQERPGSPLHF.

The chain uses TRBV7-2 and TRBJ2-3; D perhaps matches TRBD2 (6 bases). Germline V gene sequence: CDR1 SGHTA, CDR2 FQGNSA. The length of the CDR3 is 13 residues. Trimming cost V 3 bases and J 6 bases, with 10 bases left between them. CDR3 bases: TGTGCCAGCAGCTTTGGGGGGTTGGATACGCAGTATTTT. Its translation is CASSFGGLDTQYF.

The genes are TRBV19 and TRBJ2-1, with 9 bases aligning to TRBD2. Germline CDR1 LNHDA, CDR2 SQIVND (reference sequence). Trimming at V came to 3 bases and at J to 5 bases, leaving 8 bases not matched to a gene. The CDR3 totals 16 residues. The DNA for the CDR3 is TGTGCCAGTAGTATTTCCGGGACTAGCAGCCACAATGAGCAGTTCTTC. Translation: CASSISGTSSHNEQFF.

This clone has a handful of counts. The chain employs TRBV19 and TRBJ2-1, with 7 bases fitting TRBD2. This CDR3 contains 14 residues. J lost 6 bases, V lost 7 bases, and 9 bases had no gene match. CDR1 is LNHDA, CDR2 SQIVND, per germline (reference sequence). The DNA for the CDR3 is TGTGCCAGTACCCCTTTCCGCGGGAGCAATGAGCAGTTCTTC. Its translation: CASTPFRGSNEQFF. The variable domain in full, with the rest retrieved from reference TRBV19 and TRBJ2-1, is DGGITQSPKYLFRKEGQNVTLSCEQNLNHDAMYWYRQDPGQGLRLIYYSQIVNDFQKGDIAEGYSVSREKKESFPLTVTSAQKNPTAFYLCASTPFRGSNEQFFGPGTRLTVL.

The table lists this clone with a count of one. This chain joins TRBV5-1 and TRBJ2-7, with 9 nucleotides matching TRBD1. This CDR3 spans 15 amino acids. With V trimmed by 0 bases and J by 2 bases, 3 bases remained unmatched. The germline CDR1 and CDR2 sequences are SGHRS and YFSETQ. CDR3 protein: CASSLAGQGPYEQYF. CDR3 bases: TGCGCCAGCAGCTTGGCGGGACAGGGCCCCTACGAGCAGTACTTC.

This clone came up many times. CDR3 sequence: CASMGFGRGPRTAEAFF. CDR3 sequence (DNA): TGTGCCAGCATGGGGTTCGGAAGGGGGCCCCGCACAGCTGAAGCTTTCTTT. V is TRBV28 and J is TRBJ1-1; 7 bases fit TRBD1. The CDR3 sequence is 17 residues long. Trimming removed 7 bases from V and 6 bases from J; junction bases left unmatched: 20. Germline loops: CDR1 MDHEN, CDR2 SYDVKM. The complete variable domain, with remaining parts taken from reference TRBV28 and TRBJ1-1, reads DVKVTQSSRYLVKRTGEKVFLECVQDMDHENMFWYRQDPGLGLRLIYFSYDVKMKEKGDIPEGYSVSREKKERFSLILESASTNQTSMYLCASMGFGRGPRTAEAFFGQGTRLTVV.

CDR3 DNA: TGTGCCAGCAGCCCGACTAACAGAAACACCGGGGAGCTGTTTTTT. Residues: CASSPTNRNTGELFF. This rearrangement joins TRBV13 to TRBJ2-2, with a possible D match to TRBD2 (5 bases). The CDR3 is made up of 15 amino acids. Germline CDR1 is PRHDT and CDR2 is FYEKMQ (reference sequence). V lost 5 bases, J lost 2 bases, and 12 bases lay in between.

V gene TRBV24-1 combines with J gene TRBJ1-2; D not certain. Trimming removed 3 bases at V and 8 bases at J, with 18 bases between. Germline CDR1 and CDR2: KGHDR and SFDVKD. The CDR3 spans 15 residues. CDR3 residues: CATSDGILEGRGYTF. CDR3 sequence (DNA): TGTGCCACCAGTGATGGGATTTTGGAGGGCCGAGGCTACACCTTC.

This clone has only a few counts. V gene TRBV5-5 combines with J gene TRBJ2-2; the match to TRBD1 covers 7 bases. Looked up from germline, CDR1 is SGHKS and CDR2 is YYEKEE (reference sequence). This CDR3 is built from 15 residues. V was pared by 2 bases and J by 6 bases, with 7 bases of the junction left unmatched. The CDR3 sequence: CASSFSTGQSGELFF. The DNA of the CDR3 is TGTGCCAGCAGCTTTTCGACAGGGCAATCCGGGGAGCTGTTTTTT. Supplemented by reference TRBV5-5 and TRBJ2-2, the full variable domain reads DAGVTQSPTHLIKTRGQQVTLRCSPISGHKSVSWYQQVLGQGPQFIFQYYEKEERGRGNFPDRFSARQFPNYSSELNVNALLLGDSALYLCASSFSTGQSGELFFGEGSRLTVL.

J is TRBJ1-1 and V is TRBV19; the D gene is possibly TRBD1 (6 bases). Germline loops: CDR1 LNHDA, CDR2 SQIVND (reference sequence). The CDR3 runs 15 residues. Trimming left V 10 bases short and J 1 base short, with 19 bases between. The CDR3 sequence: CAMSPGHYKNTEAFF. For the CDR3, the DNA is TGTGCCATGTCCCCGGGACACTACAAGAACACTGAAGCTTTCTTT. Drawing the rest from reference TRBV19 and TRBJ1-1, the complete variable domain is DGGITQSPKYLFRKEGQNVTLSCEQNLNHDAMYWYRQDPGQGLRLIYYSQIVNDFQKGDIAEGYSVSREKKESFPLTVTSAQKNPTAFYLCAMSPGHYKNTEAFFGQGTRLTVV.

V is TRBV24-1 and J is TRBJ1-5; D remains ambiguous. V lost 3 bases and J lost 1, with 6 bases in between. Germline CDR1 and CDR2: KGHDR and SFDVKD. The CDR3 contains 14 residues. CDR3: CATSDTGSNQPQHF. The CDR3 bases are TGTGCCACCAGTGATACCGGGAGCAATCAGCCCCAGCATTTT.

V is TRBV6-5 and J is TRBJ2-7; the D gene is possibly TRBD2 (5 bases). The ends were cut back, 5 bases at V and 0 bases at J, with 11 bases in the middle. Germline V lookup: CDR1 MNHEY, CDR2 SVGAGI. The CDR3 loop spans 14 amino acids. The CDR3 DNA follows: TGTGCCAGCAGTAGGCTAGCTAGCTCCTACGAGCAGTACTTC. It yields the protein CASSRLASSYEQYF.

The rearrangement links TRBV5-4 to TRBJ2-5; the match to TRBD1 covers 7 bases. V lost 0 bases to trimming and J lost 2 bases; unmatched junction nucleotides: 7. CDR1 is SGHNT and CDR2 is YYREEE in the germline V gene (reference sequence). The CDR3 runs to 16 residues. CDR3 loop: CASSLGAGTDQETQYF. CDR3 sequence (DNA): TGTGCCAGCAGCTTGGGCGCCGGGACAGATCAAGAGACCCAGTACTTC.

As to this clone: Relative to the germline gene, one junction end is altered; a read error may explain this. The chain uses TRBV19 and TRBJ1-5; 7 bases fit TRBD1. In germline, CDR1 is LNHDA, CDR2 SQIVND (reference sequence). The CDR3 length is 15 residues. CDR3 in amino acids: CASSIDRVGDQPQHF. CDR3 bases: TGTGCCAGTAGCATAGACAGGGTAGGAGATCAGCCCCAGCATTTT.

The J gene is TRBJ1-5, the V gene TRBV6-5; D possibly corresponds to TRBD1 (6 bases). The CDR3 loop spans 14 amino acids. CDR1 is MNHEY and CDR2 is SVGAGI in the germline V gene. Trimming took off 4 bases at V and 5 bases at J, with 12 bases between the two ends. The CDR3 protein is CASSLRPGDQPQHF. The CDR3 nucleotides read TGTGCCAGCAGTTTAAGACCAGGGGATCAGCCCCAGCATTTT.

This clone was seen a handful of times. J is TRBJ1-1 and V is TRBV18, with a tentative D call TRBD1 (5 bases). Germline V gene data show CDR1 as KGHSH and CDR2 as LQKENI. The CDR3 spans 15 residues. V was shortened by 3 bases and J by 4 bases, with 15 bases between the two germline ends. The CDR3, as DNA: TGTGCCAGCTCACCCGTCCGGGACTGGGGCACTGAAGCTTTCTTT. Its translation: CASSPVRDWGTEAFF.

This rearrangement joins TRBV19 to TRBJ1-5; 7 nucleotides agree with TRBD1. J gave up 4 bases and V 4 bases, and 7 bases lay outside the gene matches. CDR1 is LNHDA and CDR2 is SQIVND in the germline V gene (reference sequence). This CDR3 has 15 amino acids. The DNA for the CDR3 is TGTGCCAGTAGTAAGGGGACAGCCGGGAATCAGCCCCAGCATTTT. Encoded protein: CASSKGTAGNQPQHF.

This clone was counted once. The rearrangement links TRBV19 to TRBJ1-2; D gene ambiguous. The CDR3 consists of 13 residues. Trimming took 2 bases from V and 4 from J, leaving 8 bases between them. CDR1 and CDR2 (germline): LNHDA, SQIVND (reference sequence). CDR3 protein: CASSIQATYGYTF. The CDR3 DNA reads TGTGCCAGTAGTATACAGGCGACCTATGGCTACACCTTC.

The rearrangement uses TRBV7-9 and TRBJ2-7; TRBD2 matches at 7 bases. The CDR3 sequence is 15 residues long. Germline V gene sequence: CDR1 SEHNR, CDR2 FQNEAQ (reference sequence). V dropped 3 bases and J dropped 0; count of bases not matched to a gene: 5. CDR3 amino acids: CASSLGGGSSYEQYF. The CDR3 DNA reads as TGTGCCAGCAGCTTGGGGGGAGGGAGCTCCTACGAGCAGTACTTC.

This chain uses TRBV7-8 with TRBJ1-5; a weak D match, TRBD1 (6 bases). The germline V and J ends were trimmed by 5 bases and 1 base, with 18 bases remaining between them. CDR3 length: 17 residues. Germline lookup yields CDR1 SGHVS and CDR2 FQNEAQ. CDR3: CASSTGGRWGSNQPQHF. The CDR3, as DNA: TGTGCCAGCAGCACCGGGGGGCGATGGGGAAGCAATCAGCCCCAGCATTTT. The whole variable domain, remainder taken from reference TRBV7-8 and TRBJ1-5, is GAGVSQSPRYKVAKRGQDVALRCDPISGHVSLFWYQQALGQGPEFLTYFQNEAQLDKSGLPSDRFFAERPEGSVSTLKIQRTQQEDSAVYLCASSTGGRWGSNQPQHFGDGTRLSIL.